The 12 T cell receptor beta chains listed next were all sequenced from one sample in a study of blood T cell repertoires in COVID-19. The repertoire was sequenced with immunoSEQ multiplex PCR; TCRdb's copy has only in-frame clones and lacks some. The sample holds about 300,000 clones, 89% seen once. The sequencing input was PBMCs or T cells enriched from blood (not recorded which). The receptors originated from a woman between 45 and 65 years old who had been exposed to COVID-19.

Here the CDR3 reads CASSLSGQGGLDYGYTF. CDR3 DNA sequence: TGTGCCAGCAGTTTATCGGGACAGGGTGGGTTGGACTATGGCTACACCTTC. The chain combines TRBV27 with TRBJ1-2; 9 bases align to TRBD1. This CDR3 region has 17 residues. Germline V gene data show CDR1 as MNHEY and CDR2 as SMNVEV (reference sequence). The junction had 8 bases not matched to a gene; V was cut back by 0 bases and J by 3 bases.

The chain links TRBV19 to TRBJ2-7; weak D call: TRBD2 (5 bases). This CDR3 has 13 residues. From germline, CDR1 is LNHDA and CDR2 SQIVND (reference sequence). Trimming stripped 3 bases from V and 3 bases from J, with 9 bases between. Here the CDR3 DNA reads TGTGCCAGTAGTATCGGGATCCGCTACGAGCAGTACTTC. This codes for CASSIGIRYEQYF. Variable domain in full (rest from reference TRBV19 and TRBJ2-7): DGGITQSPKYLFRKEGQNVTLSCEQNLNHDAMYWYRQDPGQGLRLIYYSQIVNDFQKGDIAEGYSVSREKKESFPLTVTSAQKNPTAFYLCASSIGIRYEQYFGPGTRLTVT.

J is TRBJ2-1 and V is TRBV11-2; TRBD1 aligns across 9 bases. The germline gives CDR1 SGHAT, CDR2 FQNNGV. Germline trimming cut 6 bases from V and 8 bases from J; bases unmatched to any gene: 8. This CDR3 has 14 amino acids. This CDR3 reads CASSRGTGYDEQFF. The CDR3 DNA sequence: TGTGCCAGCAGTCGAGGGACAGGGTACGATGAGCAGTTCTTC.

CDR3 region: CASRTSGGLAKNIQYF. In nucleotides, the CDR3 is TGTGCCAGCAGAACTAGCGGGGGACTAGCCAAAAACATTCAGTACTTC. The genes are TRBV28 and TRBJ2-4, with TRBD2 identical over 11 bases. Per germline, CDR1 MDHEN and CDR2 SYDVKM. The CDR3 runs to 16 residues. After removal of 6 bases from V and 0 bases from J, the junction contained 4 bases not matched to a gene.

The V call is TRBV18, the J call TRBJ1-6; 7 bases line up with TRBD1. J lost 8 bases, V lost 5 bases, and 3 bases had no gene match. Germline CDR1 KGHSH, CDR2 LQKENI. The CDR3 runs 13 residues. CDR3 sequence: CASSETGDSPLHF. In nucleotides, the CDR3 is TGTGCCAGCTCAGAAACAGGGGATTCACCCCTCCACTTT.

The rearrangement uses TRBV6-5 and TRBJ2-3, with a weak D call TRBD1 (5 bases). The length of the CDR3 is 13 residues. Trimming pared 0 bases from V and 9 bases from J, leaving 10 bases between. Germline values: CDR1 MNHEY, CDR2 SVGAGI. For the CDR3, the DNA is TGTGCCAGCAGTTACTCTCCCCAGGGAACGCAGTATTTT. Protein product: CASSYSPQGTQYF.

The rearrangement joins TRBV9 to TRBJ1-5; 12 bases line up with TRBD1. The CDR3 covers 20 residues. V trimming: 0 bases; J trimming: 0 bases; junction bases outside the gene matches: 10. The germline V gene has CDR1 SGDLS and CDR2 YYNGEE. In nucleotides, the CDR3 is TGTGCCAGCAGCGTAGTCGTCCGGGACAGGGGGCCATATAGCAATCAGCCCCAGCATTTT. It translates to CASSVVVRDRGPYSNQPQHF.

This clone was seen just once. V and J are TRBV20-1 and TRBJ1-2; D call uncertain. Trimming stripped 3 bases from V and 4 bases from J, with 15 bases between. Germline V gene data show CDR1 as DFQATT and CDR2 as SNEGSKA (reference sequence). The CDR3 consists of 14 residues. DNA for the CDR3: TGCAGTGCTAGTGTCCAGGAAGGTGCCTATGGCTACACCTTC. Encoded protein: CSASVQEGAYGYTF.

The V and J genes are TRBV11-2 and TRBJ2-1, with TRBD2 as a possible D gene (6 bases). CDR3 length equals 14 residues. Germline CDR1 and CDR2: SGHAT and FQNNGV. Trimming took off 3 bases at V and 7 bases at J, with 13 bases between the two ends. CDR3 DNA sequence: TGTGCCAGCAGCTTGGCGGGGATGAAGAATGAGCAGTTCTTC. Amino acid sequence: CASSLAGMKNEQFF.

This sequence joins TRBV6-6 and TRBJ2-7, with D maybe TRBD2 (5 bases). This CDR3 spans 15 amino acids. Per germline, CDR1 MNHNY and CDR2 SVGAGI (reference sequence). V lost 5 bases and J lost 0, with 14 bases in between. Here the CDR3 reads CASSPPGISSYEQYF. In DNA form, the CDR3 reads TGTGCCAGCAGTCCTCCGGGAATAAGCTCCTACGAGCAGTACTTC.

The J gene is TRBJ2-7, the V gene TRBV5-1, with 9 nucleotides matching TRBD1. The CDR3 length is 15 residues. Germline CDR1 and CDR2: SGHRS and YFSETQ. J gave up 3 bases and V 0 bases, and 4 bases lay outside the gene matches. The CDR3 region has the DNA TGCGCCAGCAGCTTGGGACAGGGGGGCGTCTACGAGCAGTACTTC. Its translation is CASSLGQGGVYEQYF.

This clone was counted once. The chain carries TRBV18 and TRBJ2-7; the D gene is possibly TRBD2 (6 bases). CDR3 size: 15 residues. CDR1 is KGHSH, CDR2 LQKENI, per germline. The ends were cut back, 5 bases at V and 0 bases at J, with 14 bases in the middle. This CDR3 is CASSSTGTVSYEQYF. CDR3 nucleotides: TGTGCCAGCTCATCGACCGGGACTGTCTCCTACGAGCAGTACTTC.